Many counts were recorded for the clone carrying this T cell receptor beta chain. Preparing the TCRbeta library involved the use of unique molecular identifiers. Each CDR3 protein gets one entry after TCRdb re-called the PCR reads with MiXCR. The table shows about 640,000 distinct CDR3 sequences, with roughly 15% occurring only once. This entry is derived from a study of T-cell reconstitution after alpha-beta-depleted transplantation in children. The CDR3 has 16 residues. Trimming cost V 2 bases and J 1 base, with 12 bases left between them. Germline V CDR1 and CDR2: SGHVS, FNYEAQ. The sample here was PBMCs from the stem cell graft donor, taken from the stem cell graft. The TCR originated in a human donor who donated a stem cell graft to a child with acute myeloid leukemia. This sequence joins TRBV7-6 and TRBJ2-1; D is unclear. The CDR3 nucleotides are TGTGCCAGCAGCTTACGTACGGGCGAATCCTACAATGAGCAGTTCTTC. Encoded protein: CASSLRTGESYNEQFF. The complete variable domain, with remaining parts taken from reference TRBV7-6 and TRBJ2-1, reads GAGVSQSPRYKVTKRGQDVALRCDPISGHVSLYWYRQALGQGPEFLTYFNYEAQQDKSGLPNDRFSAERPEGSISTLTIQRTEQRDSAMYRCASSLRTGESYNEQFFGPGTRLTVL.